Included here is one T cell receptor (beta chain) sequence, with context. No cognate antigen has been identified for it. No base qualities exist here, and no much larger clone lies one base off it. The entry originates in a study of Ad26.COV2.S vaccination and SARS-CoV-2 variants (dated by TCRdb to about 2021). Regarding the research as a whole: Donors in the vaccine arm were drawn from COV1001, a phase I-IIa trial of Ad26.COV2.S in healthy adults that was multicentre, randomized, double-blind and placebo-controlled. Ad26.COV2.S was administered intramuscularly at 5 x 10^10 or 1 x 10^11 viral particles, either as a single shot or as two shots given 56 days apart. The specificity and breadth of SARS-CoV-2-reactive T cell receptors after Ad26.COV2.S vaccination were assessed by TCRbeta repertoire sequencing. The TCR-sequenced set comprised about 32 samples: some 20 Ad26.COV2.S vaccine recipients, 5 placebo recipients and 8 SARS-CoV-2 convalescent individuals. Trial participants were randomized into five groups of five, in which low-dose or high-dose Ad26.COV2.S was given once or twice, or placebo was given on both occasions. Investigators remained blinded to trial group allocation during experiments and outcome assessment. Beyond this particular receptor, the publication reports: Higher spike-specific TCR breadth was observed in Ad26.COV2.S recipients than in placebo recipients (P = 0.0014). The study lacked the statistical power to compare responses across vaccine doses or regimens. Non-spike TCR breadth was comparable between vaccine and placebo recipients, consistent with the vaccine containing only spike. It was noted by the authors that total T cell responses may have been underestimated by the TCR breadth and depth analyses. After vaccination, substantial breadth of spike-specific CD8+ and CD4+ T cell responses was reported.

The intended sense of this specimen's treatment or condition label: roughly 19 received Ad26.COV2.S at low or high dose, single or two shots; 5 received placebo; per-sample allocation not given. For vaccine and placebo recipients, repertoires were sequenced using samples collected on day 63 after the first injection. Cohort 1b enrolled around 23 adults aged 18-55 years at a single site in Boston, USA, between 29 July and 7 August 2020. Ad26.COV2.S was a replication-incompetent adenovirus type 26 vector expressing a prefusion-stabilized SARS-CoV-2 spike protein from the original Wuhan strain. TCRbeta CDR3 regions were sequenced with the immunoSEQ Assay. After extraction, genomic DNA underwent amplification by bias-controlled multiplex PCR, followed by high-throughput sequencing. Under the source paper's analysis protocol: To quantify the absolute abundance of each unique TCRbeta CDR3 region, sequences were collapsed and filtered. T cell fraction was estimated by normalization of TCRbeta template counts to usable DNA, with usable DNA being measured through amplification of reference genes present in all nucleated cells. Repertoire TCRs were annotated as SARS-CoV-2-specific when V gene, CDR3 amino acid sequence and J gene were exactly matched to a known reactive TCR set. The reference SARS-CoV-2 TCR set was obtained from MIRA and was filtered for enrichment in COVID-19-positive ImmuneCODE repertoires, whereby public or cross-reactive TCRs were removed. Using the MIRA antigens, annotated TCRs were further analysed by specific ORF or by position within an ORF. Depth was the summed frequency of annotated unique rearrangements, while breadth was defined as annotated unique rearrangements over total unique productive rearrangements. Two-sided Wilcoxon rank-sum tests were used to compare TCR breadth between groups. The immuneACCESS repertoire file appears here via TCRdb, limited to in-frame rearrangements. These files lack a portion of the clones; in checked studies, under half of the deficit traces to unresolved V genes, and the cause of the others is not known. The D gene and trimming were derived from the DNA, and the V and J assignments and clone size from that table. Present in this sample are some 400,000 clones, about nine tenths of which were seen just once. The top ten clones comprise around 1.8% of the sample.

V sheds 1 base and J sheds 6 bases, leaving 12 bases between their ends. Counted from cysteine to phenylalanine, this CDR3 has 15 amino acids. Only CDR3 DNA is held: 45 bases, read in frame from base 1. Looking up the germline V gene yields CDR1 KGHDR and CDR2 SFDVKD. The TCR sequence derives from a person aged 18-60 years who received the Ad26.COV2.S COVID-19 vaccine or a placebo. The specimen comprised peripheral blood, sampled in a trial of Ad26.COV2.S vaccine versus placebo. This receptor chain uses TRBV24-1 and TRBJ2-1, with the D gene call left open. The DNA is TGTGCCACCAGTGATTTTGGCCTAGGAACCAATGAGCAGTTCTTC. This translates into CATSDFGLGTNEQFF.